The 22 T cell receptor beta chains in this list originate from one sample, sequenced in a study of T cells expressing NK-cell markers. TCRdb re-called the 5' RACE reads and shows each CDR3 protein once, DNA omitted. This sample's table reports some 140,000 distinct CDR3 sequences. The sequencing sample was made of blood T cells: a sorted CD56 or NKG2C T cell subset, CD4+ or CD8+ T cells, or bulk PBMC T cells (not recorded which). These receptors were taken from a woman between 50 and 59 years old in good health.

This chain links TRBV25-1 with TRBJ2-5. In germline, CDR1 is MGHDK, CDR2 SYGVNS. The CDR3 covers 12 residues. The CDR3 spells CASREGWETQYF.

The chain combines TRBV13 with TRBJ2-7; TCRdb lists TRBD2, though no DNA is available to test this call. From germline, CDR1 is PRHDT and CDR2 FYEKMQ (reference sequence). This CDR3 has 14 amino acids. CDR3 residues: CASSPGQAAYEQYF.

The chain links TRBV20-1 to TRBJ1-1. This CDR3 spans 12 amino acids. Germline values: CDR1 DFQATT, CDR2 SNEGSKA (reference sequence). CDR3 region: CSARSGHTEAFF.

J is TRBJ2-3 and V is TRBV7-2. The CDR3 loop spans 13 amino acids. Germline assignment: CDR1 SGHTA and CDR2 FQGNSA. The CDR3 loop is CASSLTQADTQYF. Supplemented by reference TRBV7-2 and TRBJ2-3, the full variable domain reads GAGVSQSPSNKVTEKGKDVELRCDPISGHTALYWYRQSLGQGLEFLIYFQGNSAPDKSGLPSDRFSAERTGGSVSTLTIQRTQQEDSAVYLCASSLTQADTQYFGPGTRLTVL.

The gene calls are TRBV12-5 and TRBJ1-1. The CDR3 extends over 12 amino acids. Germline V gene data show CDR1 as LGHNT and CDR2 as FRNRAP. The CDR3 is CASGYAATEAFF.

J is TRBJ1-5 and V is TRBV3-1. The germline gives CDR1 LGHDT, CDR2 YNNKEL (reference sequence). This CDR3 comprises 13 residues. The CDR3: CASSQDDEEPQHF. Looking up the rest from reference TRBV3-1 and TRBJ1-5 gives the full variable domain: DTAVSQTPKYLVTQMGNDKSIKCEQNLGHDTMYWYKQDSKKFLKIMFSYNNKELIINETVPNRFSPKSPDKAHLNLHINSLELGDSAVYFCASSQDDEEPQHFGDGTRLSIL.

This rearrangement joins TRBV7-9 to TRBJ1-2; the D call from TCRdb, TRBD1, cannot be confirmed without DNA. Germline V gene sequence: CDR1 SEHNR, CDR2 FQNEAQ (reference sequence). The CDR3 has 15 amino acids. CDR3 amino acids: CASSLGQGAQYGYTF.

The chain's CDR3 is CASSTLLQGRNYNEQFF. The chain joins TRBV19 to TRBJ2-1; TCRdb's D call of TRBD1 is untestable without DNA. The CDR3 contains 17 residues. Per the germline V gene, CDR1 is LNHDA and CDR2 is SQIVND (reference sequence). Combining the CDR3 with reference TRBV19 and TRBJ2-1 gives the whole variable domain DGGITQSPKYLFRKEGQNVTLSCEQNLNHDAMYWYRQDPGQGLRLIYYSQIVNDFQKGDIAEGYSVSREKKESFPLTVTSAQKNPTAFYLCASSTLLQGRNYNEQFFGPGTRLTVL.

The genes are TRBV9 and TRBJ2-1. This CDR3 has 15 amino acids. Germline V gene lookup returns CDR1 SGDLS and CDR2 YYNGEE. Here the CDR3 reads CASSVAKGSYNEQFF. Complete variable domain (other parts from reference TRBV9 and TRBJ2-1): DSGVTQTPKHLITATGQRVTLRCSPRSGDLSVYWYQQSLDQGLQFLIQYYNGEERAKGNILERFSAQQFPDLHSELNLSSLELGDSALYFCASSVAKGSYNEQFFGPGTRLTVL.

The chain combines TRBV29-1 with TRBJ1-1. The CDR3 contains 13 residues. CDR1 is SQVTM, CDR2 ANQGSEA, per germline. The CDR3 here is CSAATEMNTEAFF.

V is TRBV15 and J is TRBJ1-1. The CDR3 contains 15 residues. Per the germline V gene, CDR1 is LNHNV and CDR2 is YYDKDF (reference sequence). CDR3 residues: CATSRNQGRGTEAFF.

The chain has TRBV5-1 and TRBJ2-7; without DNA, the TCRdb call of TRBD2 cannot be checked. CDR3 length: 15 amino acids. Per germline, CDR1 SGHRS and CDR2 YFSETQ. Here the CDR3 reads CASSLKRTSGYEQYF.

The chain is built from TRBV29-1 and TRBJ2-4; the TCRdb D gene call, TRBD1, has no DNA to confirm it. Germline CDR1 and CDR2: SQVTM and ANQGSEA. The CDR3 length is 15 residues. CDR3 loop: CSVAPGQGAKNIQYF. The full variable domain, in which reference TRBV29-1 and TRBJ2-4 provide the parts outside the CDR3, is SAVISQKPSRDICQRGTSLTIQCQVDSQVTMMFWYRQQPGQSLTLIATANQGSEATYESGFVIDKFPISRPNLTFSTLTVSNMSPEDSSIYLCSVAPGQGAKNIQYFGAGTRLSVL.

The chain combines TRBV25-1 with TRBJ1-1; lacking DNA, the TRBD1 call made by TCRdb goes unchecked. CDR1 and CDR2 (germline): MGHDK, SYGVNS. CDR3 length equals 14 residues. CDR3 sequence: CASSRTGRNTEAFF.

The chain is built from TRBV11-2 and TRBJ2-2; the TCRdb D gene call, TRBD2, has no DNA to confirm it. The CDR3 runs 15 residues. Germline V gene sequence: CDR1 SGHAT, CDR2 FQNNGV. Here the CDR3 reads CASSFGGVMDGELFF.

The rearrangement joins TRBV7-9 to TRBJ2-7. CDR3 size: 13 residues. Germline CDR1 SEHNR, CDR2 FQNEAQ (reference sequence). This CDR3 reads CASSSTTIYEQYF.

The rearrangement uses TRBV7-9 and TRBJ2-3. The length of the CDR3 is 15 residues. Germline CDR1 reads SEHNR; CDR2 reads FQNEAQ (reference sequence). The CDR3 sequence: CASSGLASSTDTQYF. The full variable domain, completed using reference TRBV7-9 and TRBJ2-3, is DTGVSQNPRHKITKRGQNVTFRCDPISEHNRLYWYRQTLGQGPEFLTYFQNEAQLEKSRLLSDRFSAERPKGSFSTLEIQRTEQGDSAMYLCASSGLASSTDTQYFGPGTRLTVL.

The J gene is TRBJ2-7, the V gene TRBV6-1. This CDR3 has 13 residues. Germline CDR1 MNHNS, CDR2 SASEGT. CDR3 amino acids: CASSEGSSYEQYF.

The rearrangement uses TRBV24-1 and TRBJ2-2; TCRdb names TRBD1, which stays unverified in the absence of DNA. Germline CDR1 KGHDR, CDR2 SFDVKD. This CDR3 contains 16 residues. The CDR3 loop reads CATSDFGGGLTGELFF.

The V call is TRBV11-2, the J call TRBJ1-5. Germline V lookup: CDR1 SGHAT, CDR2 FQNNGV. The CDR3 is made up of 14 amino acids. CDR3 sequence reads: CASSLASQRQPQHF.

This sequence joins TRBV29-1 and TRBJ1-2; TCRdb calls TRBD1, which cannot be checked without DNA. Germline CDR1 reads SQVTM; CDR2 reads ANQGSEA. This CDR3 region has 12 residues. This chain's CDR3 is CSAGTGSYGYTF.

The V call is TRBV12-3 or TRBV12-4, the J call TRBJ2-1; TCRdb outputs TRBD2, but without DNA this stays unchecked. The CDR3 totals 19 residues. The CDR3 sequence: CASSSPGTPAQGGRNEQFF.